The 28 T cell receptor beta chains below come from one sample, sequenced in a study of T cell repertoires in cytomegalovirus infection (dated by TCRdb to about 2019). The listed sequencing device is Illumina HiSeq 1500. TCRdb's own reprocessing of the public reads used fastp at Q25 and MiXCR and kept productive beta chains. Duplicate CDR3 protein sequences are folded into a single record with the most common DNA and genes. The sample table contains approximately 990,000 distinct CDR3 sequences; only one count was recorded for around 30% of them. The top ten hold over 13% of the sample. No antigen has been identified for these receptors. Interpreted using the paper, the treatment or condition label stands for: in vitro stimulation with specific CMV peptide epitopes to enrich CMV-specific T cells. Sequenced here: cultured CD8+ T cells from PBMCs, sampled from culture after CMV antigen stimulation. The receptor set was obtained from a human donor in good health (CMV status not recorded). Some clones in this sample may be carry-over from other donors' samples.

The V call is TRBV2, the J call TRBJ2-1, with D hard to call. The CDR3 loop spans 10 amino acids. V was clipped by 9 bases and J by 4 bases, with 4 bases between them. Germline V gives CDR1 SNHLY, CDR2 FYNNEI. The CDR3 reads CASYYNEQFF. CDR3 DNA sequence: TGTGCCAGTTATTACAATGAGCAGTTCTTC.

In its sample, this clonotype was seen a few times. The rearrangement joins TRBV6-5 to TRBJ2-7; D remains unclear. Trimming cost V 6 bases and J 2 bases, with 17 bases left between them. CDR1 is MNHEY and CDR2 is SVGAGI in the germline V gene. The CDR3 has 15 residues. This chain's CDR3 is CASSLEETHTYEQYF. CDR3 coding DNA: TGTGCCAGCAGCCTGGAAGAGACGCACACCTACGAGCAGTACTTC.

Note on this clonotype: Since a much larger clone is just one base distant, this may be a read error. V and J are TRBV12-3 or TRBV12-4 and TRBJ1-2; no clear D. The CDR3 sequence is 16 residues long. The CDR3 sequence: CVSSFLSGNDAEGYTF. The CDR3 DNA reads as TGTGTCAGCAGTTTTCTCTCGGGGAACGATGCTGAAGGCTACACCTTC.

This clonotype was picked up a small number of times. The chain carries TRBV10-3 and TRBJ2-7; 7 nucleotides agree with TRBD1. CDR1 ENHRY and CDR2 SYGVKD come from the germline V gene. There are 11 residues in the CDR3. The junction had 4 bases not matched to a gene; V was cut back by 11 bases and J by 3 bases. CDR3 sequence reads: CAARDSYEQYF. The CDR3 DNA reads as TGTGCCGCCCGGGACAGCTACGAGCAGTACTTC.

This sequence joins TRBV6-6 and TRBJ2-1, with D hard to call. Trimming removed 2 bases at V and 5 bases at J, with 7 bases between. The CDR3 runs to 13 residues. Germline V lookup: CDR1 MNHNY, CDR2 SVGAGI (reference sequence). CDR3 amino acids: CASSYQQHNEQFF. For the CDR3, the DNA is TGTGCCAGCAGTTACCAGCAGCACAATGAGCAGTTCTTC.

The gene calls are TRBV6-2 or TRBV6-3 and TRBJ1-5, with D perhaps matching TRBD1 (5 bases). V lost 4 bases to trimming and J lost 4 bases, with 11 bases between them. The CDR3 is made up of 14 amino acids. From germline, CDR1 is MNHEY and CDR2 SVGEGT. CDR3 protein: CASSSGWGNQPQHF. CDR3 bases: TGTGCCAGCAGTTCAGGGTGGGGGAATCAGCCCCAGCATTTT.

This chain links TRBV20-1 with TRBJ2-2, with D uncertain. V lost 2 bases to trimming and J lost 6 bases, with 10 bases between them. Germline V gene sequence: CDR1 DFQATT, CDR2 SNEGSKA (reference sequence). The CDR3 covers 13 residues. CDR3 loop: CSARSSRAGELFF. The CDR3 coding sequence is TGCAGTGCTAGATCCAGTAGAGCCGGGGAGCTGTTTTTT.

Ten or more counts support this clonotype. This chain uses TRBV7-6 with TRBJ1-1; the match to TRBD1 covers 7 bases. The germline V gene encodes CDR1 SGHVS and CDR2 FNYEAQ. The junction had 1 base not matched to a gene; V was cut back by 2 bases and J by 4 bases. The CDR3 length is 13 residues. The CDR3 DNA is TGTGCCAGCAGCTTAAAGGGGGCCACTGAAGCTTTCTTT. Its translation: CASSLKGATEAFF.

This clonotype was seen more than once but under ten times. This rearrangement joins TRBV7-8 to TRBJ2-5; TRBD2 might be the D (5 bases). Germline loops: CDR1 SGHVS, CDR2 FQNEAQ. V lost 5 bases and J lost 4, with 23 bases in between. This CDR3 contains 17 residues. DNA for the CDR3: TGTGCCAGCAGCATGGACCTAGGGTGGACTTCGACAGAGACCCAGTACTTC. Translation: CASSMDLGWTSTETQYF.

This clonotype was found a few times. In DNA form, the CDR3 reads TGTGCCAGCAGTTTTACAGTGTCATCCGAGCAGTACGTC. Translated, it gives CASSFTVSSEQYV. The gene calls are TRBV12-3 or TRBV12-4 and TRBJ2-7; D is uncertain. Trimming cost V 3 bases and J 6 bases, with 12 bases left between them. This CDR3 is 13 amino acids long.

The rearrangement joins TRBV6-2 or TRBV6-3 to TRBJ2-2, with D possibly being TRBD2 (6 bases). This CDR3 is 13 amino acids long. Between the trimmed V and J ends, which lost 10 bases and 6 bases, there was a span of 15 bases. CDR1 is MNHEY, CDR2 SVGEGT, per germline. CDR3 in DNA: TGTGCCACTCTGGTCGGAGGGTCCGGGGAGCTGTTTTTT. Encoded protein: CATLVGGSGELFF.

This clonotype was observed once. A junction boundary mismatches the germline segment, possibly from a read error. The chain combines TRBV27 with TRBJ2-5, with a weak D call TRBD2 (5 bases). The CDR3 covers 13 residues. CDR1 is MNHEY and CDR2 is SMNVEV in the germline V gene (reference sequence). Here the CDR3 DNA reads TGTGCCAACAGTTCCTGGACTCTGGAGACCCAGTACTTC. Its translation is CANSSWTLETQYF.

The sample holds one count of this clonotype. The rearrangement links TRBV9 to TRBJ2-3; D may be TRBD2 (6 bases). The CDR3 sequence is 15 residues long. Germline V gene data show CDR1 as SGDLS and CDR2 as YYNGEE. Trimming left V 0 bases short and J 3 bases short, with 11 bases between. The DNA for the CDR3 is TGTGCCAGCAGCGTAGCCAGGCTAGCGACAGATACGCAGTATTTT. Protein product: CASSVARLATDTQYF.

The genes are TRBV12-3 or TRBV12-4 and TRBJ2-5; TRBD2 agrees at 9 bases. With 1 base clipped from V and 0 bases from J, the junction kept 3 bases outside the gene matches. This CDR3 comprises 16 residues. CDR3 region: CASSLGRGGNQETQYF. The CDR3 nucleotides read TGTGCCAGCAGTTTAGGGCGGGGGGGGAACCAAGAGACCCAGTACTTC.

DNA of the CDR3: TGTGCCAGCAGCACCGGGACAGCGGTGAACACCATATATTTT. Its protein product is CASSTGTAVNTIYF. The rearrangement joins TRBV2 to TRBJ1-3, with 7 positions matching TRBD1. Looked up from germline, CDR1 is SNHLY and CDR2 is FYNNEI. V lost 6 bases and J lost 7; bases outside the gene matches: 9. This CDR3 comprises 14 residues.

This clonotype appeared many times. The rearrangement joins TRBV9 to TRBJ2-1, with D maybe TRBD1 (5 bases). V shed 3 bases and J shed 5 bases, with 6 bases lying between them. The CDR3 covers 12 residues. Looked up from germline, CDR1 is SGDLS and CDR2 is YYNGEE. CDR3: CASSEQDNEQFF. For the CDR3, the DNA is TGTGCCAGCAGCGAACAGGACAATGAGCAGTTCTTC.

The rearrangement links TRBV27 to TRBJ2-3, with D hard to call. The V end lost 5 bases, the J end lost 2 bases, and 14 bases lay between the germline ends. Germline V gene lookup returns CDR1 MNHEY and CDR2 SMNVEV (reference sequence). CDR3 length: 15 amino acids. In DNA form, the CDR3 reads TGTGCCAGCAGTGCTATGCCCTCTTACACAGATACGCAGTATTTT. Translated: CASSAMPSYTDTQYF.

CDR3 sequence: CASSSSRDFHEQYF. CDR3 nucleotides: TGTGCCAGCAGTTCCAGCCGGGATTTTCACGAGCAGTACTTC. The rearrangement links TRBV12-3 or TRBV12-4 to TRBJ2-7, with D possibly being TRBD2 (5 bases). The CDR3 covers 14 residues. Trimming shortened V by 4 bases and J by 5 bases, and 15 bases separated the two germline ends.

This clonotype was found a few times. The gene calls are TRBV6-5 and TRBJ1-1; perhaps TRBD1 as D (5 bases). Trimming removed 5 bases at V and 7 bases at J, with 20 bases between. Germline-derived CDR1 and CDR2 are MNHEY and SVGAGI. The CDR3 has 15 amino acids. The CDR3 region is CASSQRESRGIEAFF. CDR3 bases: TGTGCCAGCAGTCAGAGGGAATCGCGGGGGATTGAAGCTTTCTTT.

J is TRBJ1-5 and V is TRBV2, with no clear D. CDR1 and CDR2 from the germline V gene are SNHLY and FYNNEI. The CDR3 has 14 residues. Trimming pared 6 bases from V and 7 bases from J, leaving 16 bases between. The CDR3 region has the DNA TGTGCCAGCAGGAAGCGTGGGCTCGGACAGCCCCAGCATTTT. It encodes CASRKRGLGQPQHF.

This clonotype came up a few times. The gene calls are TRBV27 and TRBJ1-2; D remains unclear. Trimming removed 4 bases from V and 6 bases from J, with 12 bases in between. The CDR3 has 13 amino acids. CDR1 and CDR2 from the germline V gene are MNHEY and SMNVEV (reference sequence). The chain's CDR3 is CASSYGGVDGYTF. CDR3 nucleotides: TGTGCCAGCAGTTATGGAGGAGTGGATGGCTACACCTTC.

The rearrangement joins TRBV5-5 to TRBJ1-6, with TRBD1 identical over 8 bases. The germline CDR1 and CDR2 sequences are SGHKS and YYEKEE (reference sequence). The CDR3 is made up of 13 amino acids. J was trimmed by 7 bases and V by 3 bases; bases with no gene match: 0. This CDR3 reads CASSWDRNSPLHF. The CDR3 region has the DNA TGTGCCAGCAGCTGGGACAGGAATTCACCCCTCCACTTT.

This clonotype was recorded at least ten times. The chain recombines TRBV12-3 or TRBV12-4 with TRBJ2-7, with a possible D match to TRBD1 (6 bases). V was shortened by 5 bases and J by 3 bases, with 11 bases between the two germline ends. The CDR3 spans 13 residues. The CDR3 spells CASSPADSYEQYF. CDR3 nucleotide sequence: TGTGCCAGCAGTCCCGCGGACAGCTACGAGCAGTACTTC.

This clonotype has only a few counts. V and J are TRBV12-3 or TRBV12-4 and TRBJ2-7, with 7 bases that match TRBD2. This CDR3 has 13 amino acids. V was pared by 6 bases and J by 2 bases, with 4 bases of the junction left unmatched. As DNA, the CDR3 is TGTGCCAGCAGCTACGGACTAGCCTACGAGCAGTACTTC. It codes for CASSYGLAYEQYF.

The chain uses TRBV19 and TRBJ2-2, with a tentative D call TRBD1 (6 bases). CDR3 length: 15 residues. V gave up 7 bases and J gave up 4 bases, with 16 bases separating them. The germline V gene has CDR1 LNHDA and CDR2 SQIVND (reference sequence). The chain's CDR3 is CASKVSGESTGELFF. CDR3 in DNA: TGTGCCAGTAAGGTCTCAGGGGAGAGCACCGGGGAGCTGTTTTTT.

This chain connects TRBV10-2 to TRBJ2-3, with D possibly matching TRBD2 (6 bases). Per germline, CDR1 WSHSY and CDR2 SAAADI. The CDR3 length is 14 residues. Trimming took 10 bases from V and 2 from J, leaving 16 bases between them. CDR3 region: CATLRSGDTDTQYF. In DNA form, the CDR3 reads TGCGCCACCCTCCGTAGCGGAGACACAGATACGCAGTATTTT.

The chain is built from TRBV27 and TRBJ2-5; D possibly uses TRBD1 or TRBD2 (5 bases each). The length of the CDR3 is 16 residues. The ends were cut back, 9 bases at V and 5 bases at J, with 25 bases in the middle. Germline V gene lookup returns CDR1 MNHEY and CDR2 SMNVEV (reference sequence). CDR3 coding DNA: TGTGCCAGTTCGGGGACGAGGGGTCGAGACGGGGAGACCCAGTACTTC. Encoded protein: CASSGTRGRDGETQYF.

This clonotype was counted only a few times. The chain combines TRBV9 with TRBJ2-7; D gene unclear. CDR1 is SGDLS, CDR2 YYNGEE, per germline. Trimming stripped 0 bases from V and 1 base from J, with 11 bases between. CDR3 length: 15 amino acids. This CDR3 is CASSVGGSQSYEQYF. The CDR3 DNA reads TGTGCCAGCAGCGTAGGAGGAAGTCAGTCCTACGAGCAGTACTTC.